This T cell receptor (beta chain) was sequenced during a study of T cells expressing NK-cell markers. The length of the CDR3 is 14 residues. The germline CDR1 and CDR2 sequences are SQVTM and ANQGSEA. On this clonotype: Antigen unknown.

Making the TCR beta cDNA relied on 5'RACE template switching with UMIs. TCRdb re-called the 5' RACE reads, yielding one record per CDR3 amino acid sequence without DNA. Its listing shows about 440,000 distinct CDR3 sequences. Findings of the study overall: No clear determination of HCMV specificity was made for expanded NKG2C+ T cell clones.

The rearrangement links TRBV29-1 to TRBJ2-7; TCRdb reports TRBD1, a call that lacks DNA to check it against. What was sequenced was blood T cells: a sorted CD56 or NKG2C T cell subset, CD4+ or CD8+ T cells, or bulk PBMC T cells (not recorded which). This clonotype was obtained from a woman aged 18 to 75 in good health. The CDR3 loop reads CSVSGTLGSYEQYF.